Below, 29 T cell receptor beta chains from the same sample are listed, as sequenced in a study of blood T cell repertoires in COVID-19. The repertoire was sequenced with immunoSEQ multiplex PCR; TCRdb's copy has only in-frame clones and lacks some. Of 170,000 or so clones detected, 65% to 85% appear once; the ten largest clones hold about 7%. The sequencing input was peripheral blood. Receptor source: a woman aged 40 to 50 with COVID-19, enrolled during active disease.

The J gene is TRBJ2-5, the V gene TRBV5-6; 9 bases match TRBD2. The CDR3 has 15 residues. In germline, CDR1 is SGHDT, CDR2 YYEEEE. The V segment lost 2 bases and the J segment 4 bases; nucleotides outside the gene matches: 6. The CDR3 loop is CASSFEGTSSETQYF. CDR3 DNA sequence: TGTGCCAGCAGCTTTGAGGGGACTAGCTCAGAGACCCAGTACTTC.

This rearrangement joins TRBV19 to TRBJ1-1, with D possibly matching TRBD1 (5 bases). CDR3 size: 10 residues. Germline V lookup: CDR1 LNHDA, CDR2 SQIVND (reference sequence). Here the CDR3 reads CGTGNTEAFF. In nucleotides, the CDR3 is TGTGGTACAGGGAACACTGAAGCTTTCTTT.

This clone was detected only once. The CDR3 is CASSAVLQGEAFF. CDR3 sequence (DNA): TGCGCCAGCAGCGCAGTCCTACAGGGGGAAGCTTTCTTT. The chain joins TRBV10-1 to TRBJ1-1, with 7 bases that match TRBD1. Per germline, CDR1 WNHNN and CDR2 SYGVQD (reference sequence). Unmatched junction bases numbered 9, after V lost 6 bases and J lost 8 bases. CDR3 length equals 13 residues.

This clone showed up just once. V usage is TRBV19 and J usage is TRBJ2-7, with D maybe TRBD2 (6 bases). Per the germline V gene, CDR1 is LNHDA and CDR2 is SQIVND (reference sequence). V lost 5 bases to trimming and J lost 1 base, with 9 bases between them. This CDR3 is 13 amino acids long. The CDR3 reads CASSPGGSYEQYF. The DNA of the CDR3 is TGTGCCAGTAGTCCCGGGGGTTCCTACGAGCAGTACTTC.

The rearrangement joins TRBV3-1 (or the pseudogene TRBV3-2) to TRBJ2-7; 8 bases agree with TRBD2. The length of the CDR3 is 16 residues. Per the germline V gene, CDR1 is LGHDT and CDR2 is YNNKEL (reference sequence). J was trimmed by 1 base and V by 1 base; bases with no gene match: 6. The CDR3 protein is CASSQGGGRMSYEQYF. In DNA, the CDR3 is TGTGCCAGCAGCCAAGGAGGCGGGAGGATGTCCTACGAGCAGTACTTC.

This chain uses TRBV6-5 with TRBJ1-4; 7 nucleotides line up with TRBD1. CDR1 and CDR2 (germline): MNHEY, SVGAGI. Unmatched junction bases numbered 8, after V lost 5 bases and J lost 5 bases. The CDR3 is 15 residues long. The CDR3 region is CASSHKGQRNEKLFF. As DNA, the CDR3 is TGTGCCAGCAGTCACAAGGGACAGAGAAATGAAAAACTGTTTTTT.

As regards this clone: Other DNA sequences of this sample code for an identical CDR3. The rearrangement links TRBV29-1 to TRBJ1-4; D may be TRBD1 (5 bases). CDR3 size: 12 residues. In germline, CDR1 is SQVTM, CDR2 ANQGSEA. The V gene lost 3 bases and the J gene lost 8 bases, with 10 bases spanning the gap. The CDR3 DNA reads TGCAGCGTTGAGGGGGGTTCGGAAAAACTGTTTTTT. Translated: CSVEGGSEKLFF.

The CDR3 coding sequence is TGTGCCAGCAGCTTAGGGGTAGCGGGGGGGCGTTACAATGAGCAGTTCTTC. It translates to CASSLGVAGGRYNEQFF. The gene calls are TRBV11-2 and TRBJ2-1, with 11 bases that match TRBD2. This CDR3 has 17 residues. With V trimmed by 1 base and J by 4 bases, 6 bases remained unmatched. The germline V gene has CDR1 SGHAT and CDR2 FQNNGV. Filled out from reference TRBV11-2 and TRBJ2-1, the complete variable domain reads EAGVAQSPRYKIIEKRQSVAFWCNPISGHATLYWYQQILGQGPKLLIQFQNNGVVDDSQLPKDRFSAERLKGVDSTLKIQPAKLEDSAVYLCASSLGVAGGRYNEQFFGPGTRLTVL.

This clone was recorded a few times. The CDR3 DNA reads as TGTGCCAGCAGTTTGGGGCGGGGTAACTATGGCTACACCTTC. Protein: CASSLGRGNYGYTF. V usage is TRBV27 and J usage is TRBJ1-2, with D perhaps TRBD1 (5 bases). The CDR3 extends over 14 amino acids. V was trimmed by 3 bases and J by 1 base, leaving 9 bases between them. Germline lookup yields CDR1 MNHEY and CDR2 SMNVEV (reference sequence).

This clone appeared once. The CDR3 region has the DNA TGTGCTTCCGCGACAGGAAACACTGAAGCTTTCTTT. Encoded protein: CASATGNTEAFF. The V gene is TRBV6-5, the J gene TRBJ1-1; the D gene is possibly TRBD1 (6 bases). CDR3 length equals 12 residues. Germline V gene sequence: CDR1 MNHEY, CDR2 SVGAGI.

CDR3 sequence: CASSPGTGDYEQYF. The CDR3 DNA sequence: TGTGCCAGCAGCCCAGGGACAGGGGACTACGAGCAGTACTTC. The rearrangement uses TRBV5-5 and TRBJ2-7, with 10 bases identical to TRBD1. Germline V gene lookup returns CDR1 SGHKS and CDR2 YYEKEE (reference sequence). J lost 3 bases, V lost 4 bases, and 4 bases had no gene match. This CDR3 has 14 residues. The variable domain in full, with the rest retrieved from reference TRBV5-5 and TRBJ2-7, is DAGVTQSPTHLIKTRGQQVTLRCSPISGHKSVSWYQQVLGQGPQFIFQYYEKEERGRGNFPDRFSARQFPNYSSELNVNALLLGDSALYLCASSPGTGDYEQYFGPGTRLTVT.

The rearrangement joins TRBV4-2 to TRBJ2-5; TRBD1 matches 8 bases. The V segment lost 4 bases and the J segment 7 bases; nucleotides outside the gene matches: 11. The CDR3 consists of 15 residues. Germline V CDR1 and CDR2: LGHNA, YNFKEQ. CDR3 residues: CASSPGQGTYLTQYF. CDR3 bases: TGTGCCAGCAGCCCAGGACAGGGAACCTACCTGACCCAGTACTTC.

This clone showed up just a few times. The chain employs TRBV7-8 and TRBJ2-7; no definite D call. Germline CDR1 SGHVS, CDR2 FQNEAQ. Trimming removed 0 bases at V and 6 bases at J, with 9 bases between. This CDR3 spans 13 amino acids. The CDR3 reads CASSLARVTEQYF. CDR3 DNA: TGTGCCAGCAGCTTAGCCCGGGTTACCGAGCAGTACTTC.

V and J are TRBV2 and TRBJ2-7; 7 bases are a match to TRBD1. The J segment lost 3 bases and the V segment lost 4 bases, leaving 9 bases of the junction unmatched. Germline assignment: CDR1 SNHLY and CDR2 FYNNEI. This CDR3 region has 15 residues. This CDR3 reads CASSGGGSNFYEQYF. Written as DNA, the CDR3 is TGTGCCAGCAGTGGAGGGGGCAGTAACTTCTACGAGCAGTACTTC.

V is TRBV6-5 and J is TRBJ1-6; D remains unclear. Trimming removed 4 bases from V and 8 bases from J, with 18 bases in between. This CDR3 is built from 16 residues. Germline V gene data show CDR1 as MNHEY and CDR2 as SVGAGI. For the CDR3, the DNA is TGTGCCAGCAGTTCCCCTTGGGAGGGTAGCCATTCACCCCTCCACTTT. Translating gives CASSSPWEGSHSPLHF.

The chain recombines TRBV9 with TRBJ2-4; 7 nucleotides align to TRBD2. From germline, CDR1 is SGDLS and CDR2 YYNGEE. The CDR3 length is 16 residues. Losses at the gene ends were 4 bases for V and 1 base for J; bases not matched to a gene: 8. The DNA of the CDR3 is TGTGCCAGCAGCTCCCCAGGACTAGAGGCCAAAAACATTCAGTACTTC. It is translated as CASSSPGLEAKNIQYF.

V and J are TRBV20-1 and TRBJ1-2; no clear D. V dropped 6 bases and J dropped 8 bases, with 10 bases sitting between them. CDR3 length: 10 amino acids. CDR1 is DFQATT and CDR2 is SNEGSKA in the germline V gene (reference sequence). For the CDR3, the DNA is TGCAGTGCGTTTCGGGGAGGCTACACCTTC. It codes for CSAFRGGYTF.

The V gene is TRBV24-1, the J gene TRBJ2-4; 7 bases line up with TRBD1. Trimming cost V 5 bases and J 8 bases; bases outside gene matches: 8. There are 14 residues in the CDR3. Germline loops: CDR1 KGHDR, CDR2 SFDVKD. DNA of the CDR3: TGTGCCACCAGTGCCCTGGGGGACAGTGACATTCAGTACTTC. Translation: CATSALGDSDIQYF.

The chain recombines TRBV7-2 with TRBJ1-6, with 11 bases fitting TRBD1. Germline values: CDR1 SGHTA, CDR2 FQGNSA. The V and J ends lost 3 bases and 10 bases, in that order; junction bases with no gene match: 5. The CDR3 spans 15 residues. Here the CDR3 DNA reads TGTGCCAGCAGCTTCCGGACAGGGGGCGGGTCACCCCTCCACTTT. It specifies CASSFRTGGGSPLHF.

This sequence joins TRBV27 and TRBJ1-2, with D possibly TRBD1 on 6 matching bases. The germline CDR1 and CDR2 sequences are MNHEY and SMNVEV (reference sequence). The germline V and J ends were trimmed by 8 bases and 8 bases, with 15 bases remaining between them. The CDR3 runs 12 residues. The CDR3 bases are TGTGCCAGCGGGCGGGGGGCAGGGGGCTACACCTTC. This codes for CASGRGAGGYTF.

The V call is TRBV29-1, the J call TRBJ2-7, with 11 positions matching TRBD2. J was trimmed by 2 bases and V by 4 bases; bases with no gene match: 4. The CDR3 has 14 amino acids. Germline CDR1 is SQVTM and CDR2 is ANQGSEA. The CDR3 sequence is CSVVAGGVTYEQYF. Written as DNA, the CDR3 is TGCAGCGTTGTAGCGGGAGGGGTAACCTACGAGCAGTACTTC.

This clone was seen just once. The chain joins TRBV24-1 to TRBJ1-2, with D perhaps TRBD1 (5 bases). Germline loops: CDR1 KGHDR, CDR2 SFDVKD. V was trimmed by 5 bases and J by 4 bases, leaving 13 bases between them. The CDR3 runs to 14 residues. For the CDR3, the DNA is TGTGCCACCAGTGCCCGCCAGGGTAGCTATGGCTACACCTTC. It yields the protein CATSARQGSYGYTF.

J is TRBJ1-6 and V is TRBV28; no clear D. Trimming pared 6 bases from V and 11 bases from J, leaving 11 bases between. This CDR3 is built from 12 residues. The V gene's germline CDR1 is MDHEN and CDR2 SYDVKM. CDR3 coding DNA: TGTGCCAGCAGGGCCCGCGGGACACCCCTCCACTTT. It yields the protein CASRARGTPLHF.

The rearrangement joins TRBV12-5 to TRBJ2-1; D remains unclear. V was clipped by 2 bases and J by 2 bases, with 16 bases between them. This CDR3 is built from 17 residues. CDR1 is LGHNT and CDR2 is FRNRAP in the germline V gene. The CDR3 DNA follows: TGTGCTAGTGGTTTGACGTTGATGGCGGAAACCTACAATGAGCAGTTCTTC. Translation gives CASGLTLMAETYNEQFF.

The chain's CDR3 is CASSQEPTGFYSPLHF. In DNA, the CDR3 is TGCGCCAGCAGCCAAGAACCAACAGGTTTTTATTCACCCCTCCACTTT. The chain uses TRBV4-1 and TRBJ1-6, with D possibly matching TRBD1 (5 bases). The CDR3 contains 16 residues. V lost 0 bases and J 8 bases, leaving 14 bases between the germline ends. The germline CDR1 and CDR2 sequences are MGHRA and YSYEKL.

The CDR3 loop is CSASLYGGYNEQFF. The CDR3 DNA reads as TGCAGTGCTAGTCTTTACGGGGGGTACAATGAGCAGTTCTTC. The chain carries TRBV20-1 and TRBJ2-1, with 7 bases identical to TRBD2. J gave up 4 bases and V 3 bases, and 6 bases lay outside the gene matches. From germline, CDR1 is DFQATT and CDR2 SNEGSKA (reference sequence). This CDR3 has 14 residues.

The chain joins TRBV7-9 to TRBJ2-2; 12 bases map to TRBD2. CDR3 length equals 17 residues. Germline V gives CDR1 SEHNR, CDR2 FQNEAQ (reference sequence). Germline trimming cut 5 bases from V and 6 bases from J; bases unmatched to any gene: 10. The CDR3, as DNA: TGTGCCAGCAGCCGGAGGACTAGCGGGAAGGCCGCCGGGGAGCTGTTTTTT. Translated, it gives CASSRRTSGKAAGELFF.

The chain is built from TRBV18 and TRBJ1-1; D remains unclear. Trimming took off 6 bases at V and 6 bases at J, with 14 bases between the two ends. The CDR3 runs to 13 residues. Germline CDR1 is KGHSH and CDR2 is LQKENI. CDR3 protein: CASSQKDGAEAFF. The CDR3 DNA sequence: TGTGCCAGCTCTCAGAAGGACGGGGCTGAAGCTTTCTTT.

This clone was observed at least ten times. The V call is TRBV5-1, the J call TRBJ2-7, with a possible D match to TRBD1 (7 bases). V was clipped by 5 bases and J by 3 bases, with 21 bases between them. The germline gives CDR1 SGHRS, CDR2 YFSETQ. This CDR3 is built from 16 residues. CDR3 loop: CASRQKTGWRDYEQYF. CDR3 nucleotides: TGCGCCAGCAGACAAAAGACAGGGTGGAGGGACTACGAGCAGTACTTC.